This is a list of T cell receptor beta chains from one sample in a study of blood T cell repertoires in COVID-19. Clones were sequenced by immunoSEQ multiplex PCR, and TCRdb holds only the in-frame ones, with some missing. The data hold over 100,000 clones, with just under 90% observed a single time. The sequenced sample consisted of peripheral blood. The source of these receptors is a human donor in a cohort sampled during active COVID-19. Both conserved end residues are trimmed from each CDR3.

>TRBV7-2
ASSFLAGAVYSSYNEQF
>TRBV24-1
ATSATGAKNIQY
>TRBV28
ASSLLISSSYNEQF
>TRBV10-3
AISDTGTYGYT
>TRBV5-6
ASSPGVDYEQY
>TRBV7-8
ASSPTGGYQPQH
>TRBV15
ATSRVYGGQGVSQPQH
>TRBV6-5
ASSFGGGAGNTIY
>TRBV5-6
ASSRNGLAGGRETQY
>TRBV3-1/TRBV3-2
ASSQGAANYGYT
>TRBV20-1
SASPPGNSPLH
>TRBV19
ASSRGTSGAAYNEQF
>TRBV7-9
ASSRSGAIQY
>TRBV28
ASRLGQGARETQY
>TRBV10-3
AIRSQGLNEQY
>TRBV3-1/TRBV3-2
ASSPPRLAGTDTQY
>TRBV7-3
ASSRGGSGPLYGYT
>TRBV5-1
ASSLGGTNTGELF
>TRBV18
ASSPPGAPYGYT
>TRBV5-5
ASSGWTGEETQY
>TRBV6-2/TRBV6-3
ASSYWGTSGYTDTQY
>TRBV28
ASSLWTGRWEAF
>TRBV6-5
ASSRSSGTYEQY
>TRBV6-5
ASSIGGIGTEAF
>TRBV7-8
ASSQGGGSGELF
>TRBV2
ASSTGTSGSSYEQY
>TRBV6-5
ASYPHPGSTPF
>TRBV19
ASGAGGVPQETQY
>TRBV6-2/TRBV6-3
ASSYVAGGDTEAF
>TRBV18
ASSPRNRPNTEAF